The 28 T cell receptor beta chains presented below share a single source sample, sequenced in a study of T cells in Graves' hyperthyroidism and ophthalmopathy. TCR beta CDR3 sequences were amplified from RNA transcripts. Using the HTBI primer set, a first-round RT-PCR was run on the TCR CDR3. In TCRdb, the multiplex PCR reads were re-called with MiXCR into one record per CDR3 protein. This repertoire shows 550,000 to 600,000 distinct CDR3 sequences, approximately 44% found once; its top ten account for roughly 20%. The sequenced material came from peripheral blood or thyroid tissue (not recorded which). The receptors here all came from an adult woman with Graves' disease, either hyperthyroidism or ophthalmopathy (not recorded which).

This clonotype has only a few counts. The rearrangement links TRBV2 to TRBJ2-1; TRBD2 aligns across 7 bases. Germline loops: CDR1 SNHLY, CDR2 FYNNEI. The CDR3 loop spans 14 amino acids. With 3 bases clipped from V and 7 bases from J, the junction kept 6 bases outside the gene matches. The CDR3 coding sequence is TGTGCCAGCAGTGATGCGGGAGCTCGAAATGAGCAGTTCTTC. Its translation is CASSDAGARNEQFF.

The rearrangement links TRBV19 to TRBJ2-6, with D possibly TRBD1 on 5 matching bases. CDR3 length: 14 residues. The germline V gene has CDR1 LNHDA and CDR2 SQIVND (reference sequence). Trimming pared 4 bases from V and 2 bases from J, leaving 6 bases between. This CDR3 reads CASSRGPGANVLTF. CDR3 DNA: TGTGCCAGTAGTAGGGGCCCTGGGGCCAACGTCCTGACTTTC. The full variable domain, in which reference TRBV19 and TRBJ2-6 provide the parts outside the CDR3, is DGGITQSPKYLFRKEGQNVTLSCEQNLNHDAMYWYRQDPGQGLRLIYYSQIVNDFQKGDIAEGYSVSREKKESFPLTVTSAQKNPTAFYLCASSRGPGANVLTFGAGSRLTVL.

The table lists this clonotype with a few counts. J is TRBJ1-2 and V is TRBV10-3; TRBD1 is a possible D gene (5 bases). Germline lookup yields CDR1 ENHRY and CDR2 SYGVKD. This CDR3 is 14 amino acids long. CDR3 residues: CAIRGAGDDYGYTF. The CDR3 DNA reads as TGTGCTATACGAGGGGCCGGGGACGACTATGGCTACACCTTC.

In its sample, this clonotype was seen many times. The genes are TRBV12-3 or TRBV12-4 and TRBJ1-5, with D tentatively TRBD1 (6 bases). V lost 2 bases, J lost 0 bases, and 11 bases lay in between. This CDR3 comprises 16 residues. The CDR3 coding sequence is TGTGCCAGCAGTTTAACAGGGTTTGCTAGCAATCAGCCCCAGCATTTT. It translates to CASSLTGFASNQPQHF.

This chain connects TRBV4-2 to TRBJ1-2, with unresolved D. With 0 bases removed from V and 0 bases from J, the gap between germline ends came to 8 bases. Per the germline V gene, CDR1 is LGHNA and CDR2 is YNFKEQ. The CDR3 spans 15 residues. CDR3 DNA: TGTGCCAGCAGCCAAGACCCTGTTCCTAACTATGGCTACACCTTC. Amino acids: CASSQDPVPNYGYTF.

In DNA form, the CDR3 reads TGTGCCAGCAGCTGGGACAGGAGGACTGAAGCTTTCTTT. This sequence encodes CASSWDRRTEAFF. The V call is TRBV7-8, the J call TRBJ1-1, with 8 bases aligning to TRBD1. In germline, CDR1 is SGHVS, CDR2 FQNEAQ. V was pared by 4 bases and J by 5 bases, with 3 bases of the junction left unmatched. The CDR3 runs to 13 residues.

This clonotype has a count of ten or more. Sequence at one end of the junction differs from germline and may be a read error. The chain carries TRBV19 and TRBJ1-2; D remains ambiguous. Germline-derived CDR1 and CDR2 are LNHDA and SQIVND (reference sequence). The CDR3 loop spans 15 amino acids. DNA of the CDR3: TGTGCCAGTAGTATGGAGACCCGGGTACGATATGCCTACACCTTC. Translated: CASSMETRVRYAYTF.

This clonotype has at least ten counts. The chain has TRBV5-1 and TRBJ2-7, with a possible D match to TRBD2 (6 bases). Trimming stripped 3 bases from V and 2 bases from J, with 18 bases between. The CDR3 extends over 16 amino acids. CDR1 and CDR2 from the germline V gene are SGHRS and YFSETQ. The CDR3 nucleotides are TGCGCCAGCAGCTCTGCGGGGCTCGAACTACCCTACGAGCAGTACTTC. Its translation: CASSSAGLELPYEQYF. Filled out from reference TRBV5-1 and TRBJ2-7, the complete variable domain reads KAGVTQTPRYLIKTRGQQVTLSCSPISGHRSVSWYQQTPGQGLQFLFEYFSETQRNKGNFPGRFSGRQFSNSRSEMNVSTLELGDSALYLCASSSAGLELPYEQYFGPGTRLTVT.

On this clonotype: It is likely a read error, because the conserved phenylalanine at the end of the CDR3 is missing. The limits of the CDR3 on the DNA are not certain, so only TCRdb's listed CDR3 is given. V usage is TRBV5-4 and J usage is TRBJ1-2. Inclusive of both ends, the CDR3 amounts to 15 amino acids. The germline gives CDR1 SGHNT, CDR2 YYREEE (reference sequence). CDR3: CASTPRDGTNYGYTA.

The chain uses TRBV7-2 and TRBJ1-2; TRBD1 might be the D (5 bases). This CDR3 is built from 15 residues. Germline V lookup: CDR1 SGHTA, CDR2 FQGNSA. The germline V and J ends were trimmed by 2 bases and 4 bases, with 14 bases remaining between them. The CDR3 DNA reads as TGTGCCAGCAGCTTAATACCGCCGGGGCCCTATGGCTACACCTTC. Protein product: CASSLIPPGPYGYTF. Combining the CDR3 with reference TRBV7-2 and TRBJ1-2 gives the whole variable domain GAGVSQSPSNKVTEKGKDVELRCDPISGHTALYWYRQSLGQGLEFLIYFQGNSAPDKSGLPSDRFSAERTGGSVSTLTIQRTQQEDSAVYLCASSLIPPGPYGYTFGSGTRLTVV.

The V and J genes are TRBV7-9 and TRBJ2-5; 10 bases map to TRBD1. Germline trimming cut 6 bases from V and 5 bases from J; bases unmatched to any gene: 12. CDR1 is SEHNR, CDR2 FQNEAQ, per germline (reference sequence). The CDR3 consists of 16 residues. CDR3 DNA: TGTGCCAGCAGTCCTGACAGGGGGCTGAGGGTGGAGACCCAGTACTTC. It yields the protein CASSPDRGLRVETQYF.

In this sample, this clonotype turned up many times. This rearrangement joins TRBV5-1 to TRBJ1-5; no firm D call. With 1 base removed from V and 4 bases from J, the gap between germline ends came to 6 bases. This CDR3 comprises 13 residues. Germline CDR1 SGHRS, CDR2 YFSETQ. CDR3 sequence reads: CASSLNINQPQHF. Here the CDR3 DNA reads TGCGCCAGCAGCTTGAACATAAATCAGCCCCAGCATTTT.

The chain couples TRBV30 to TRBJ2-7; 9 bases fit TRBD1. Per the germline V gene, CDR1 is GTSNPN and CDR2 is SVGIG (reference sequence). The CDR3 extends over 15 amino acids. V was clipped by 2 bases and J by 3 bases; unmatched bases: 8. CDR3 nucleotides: TGTGCCTGGAGTCGTCCCGGGACAGGGATCTACGAGCAGTACTTC. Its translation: CAWSRPGTGIYEQYF.

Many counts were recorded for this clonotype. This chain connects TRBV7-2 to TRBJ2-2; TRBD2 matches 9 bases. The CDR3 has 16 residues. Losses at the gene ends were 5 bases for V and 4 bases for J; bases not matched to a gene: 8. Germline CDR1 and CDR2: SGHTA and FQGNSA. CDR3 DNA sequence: TGTGCCAGCAGCCCATGGAGCGGGAGGTCCACCGGGGAGCTGTTTTTT. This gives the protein CASSPWSGRSTGELFF.

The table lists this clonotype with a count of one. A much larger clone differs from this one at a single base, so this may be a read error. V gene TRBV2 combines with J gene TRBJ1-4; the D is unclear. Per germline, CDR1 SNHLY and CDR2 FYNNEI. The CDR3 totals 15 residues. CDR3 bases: TGTGCCAGCACTTCCTGGCAGGACTCGAATGGAAAACTGTTTTTT. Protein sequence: CASTSWQDSNGKLFF.

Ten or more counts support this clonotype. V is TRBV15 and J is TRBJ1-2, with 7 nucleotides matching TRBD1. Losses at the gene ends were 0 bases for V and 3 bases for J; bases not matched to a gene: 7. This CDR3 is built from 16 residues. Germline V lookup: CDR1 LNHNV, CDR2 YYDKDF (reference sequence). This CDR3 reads CATSRDLPDRDYGYTF. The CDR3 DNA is TGTGCCACCAGCAGAGATCTTCCTGACAGGGACTATGGCTACACCTTC. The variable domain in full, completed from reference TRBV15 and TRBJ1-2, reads DAMVIQNPRYQVTQFGKPVTLSCSQTLNHNVMYWYQQKSSQAPKLLFHYYDKDFNNEADTPDNFQSRRPNTSFCFLDIRSPGLGDTAMYLCATSRDLPDRDYGYTFGSGTRLTVV.

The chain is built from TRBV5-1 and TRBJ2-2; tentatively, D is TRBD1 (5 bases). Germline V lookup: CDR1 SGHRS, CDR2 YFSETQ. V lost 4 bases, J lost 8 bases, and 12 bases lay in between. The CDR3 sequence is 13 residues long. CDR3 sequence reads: CASSPDNSGELFF. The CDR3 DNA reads TGCGCCAGCAGCCCGGACAACTCTGGGGAGCTGTTTTTT.

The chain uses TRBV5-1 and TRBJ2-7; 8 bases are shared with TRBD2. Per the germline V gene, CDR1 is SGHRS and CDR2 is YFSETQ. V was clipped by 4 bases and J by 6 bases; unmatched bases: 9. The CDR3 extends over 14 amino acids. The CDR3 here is CASSARAGATEQYF. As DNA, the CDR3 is TGCGCCAGCAGCGCGAGAGCGGGGGCAACCGAGCAGTACTTC. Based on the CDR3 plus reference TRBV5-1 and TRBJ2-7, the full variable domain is KAGVTQTPRYLIKTRGQQVTLSCSPISGHRSVSWYQQTPGQGLQFLFEYFSETQRNKGNFPGRFSGRQFSNSRSEMNVSTLELGDSALYLCASSARAGATEQYFGPGTRLTVT.

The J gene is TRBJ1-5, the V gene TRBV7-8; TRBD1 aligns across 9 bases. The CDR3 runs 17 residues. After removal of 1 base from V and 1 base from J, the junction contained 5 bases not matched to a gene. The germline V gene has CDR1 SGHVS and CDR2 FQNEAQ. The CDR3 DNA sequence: TGTGCCAGCAGCTTAGACGGGACAGGGAAAAGCAATCAGCCCCAGCATTTT. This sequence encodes CASSLDGTGKSNQPQHF. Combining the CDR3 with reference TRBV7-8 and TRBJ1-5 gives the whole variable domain GAGVSQSPRYKVAKRGQDVALRCDPISGHVSLFWYQQALGQGPEFLTYFQNEAQLDKSGLPSDRFFAERPEGSVSTLKIQRTQQEDSAVYLCASSLDGTGKSNQPQHFGDGTRLSIL.

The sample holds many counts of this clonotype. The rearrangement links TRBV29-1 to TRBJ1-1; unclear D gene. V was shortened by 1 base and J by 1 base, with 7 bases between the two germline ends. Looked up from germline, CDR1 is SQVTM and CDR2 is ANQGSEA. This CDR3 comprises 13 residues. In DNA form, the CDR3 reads TGCAGCGTTGAAGGGCAGCAGAACACTGAAGCTTTCTTT. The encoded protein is CSVEGQQNTEAFF.

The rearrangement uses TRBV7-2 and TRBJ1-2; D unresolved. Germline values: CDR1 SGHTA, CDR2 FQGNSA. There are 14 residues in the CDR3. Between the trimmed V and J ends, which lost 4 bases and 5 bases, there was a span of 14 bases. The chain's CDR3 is CASSYRERNYGYTF. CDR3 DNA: TGTGCCAGCAGCTACCGGGAGCGGAATTATGGCTACACCTTC. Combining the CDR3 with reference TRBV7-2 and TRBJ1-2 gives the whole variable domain GAGVSQSPSNKVTEKGKDVELRCDPISGHTALYWYRQSLGQGLEFLIYFQGNSAPDKSGLPSDRFSAERTGGSVSTLTIQRTQQEDSAVYLCASSYRERNYGYTFGSGTRLTVV.

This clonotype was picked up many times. CDR3 sequence: CAWGLMGNTEAFF. The DNA of the CDR3 is TGTGCCTGGGGCCTCATGGGGAACACTGAAGCTTTCTTT. This chain joins TRBV30 and TRBJ1-1; no clear D gene. The CDR3 sequence is 13 residues long. The V and J ends lost 5 bases and 1 base respectively, with 11 bases between them. The germline V gene has CDR1 GTSNPN and CDR2 SVGIG (reference sequence). The full variable domain, its missing parts supplied by reference TRBV30 and TRBJ1-1, is SQTIHQWPATLVQPVGSPLSLECTVEGTSNPNLYWYRQAAGRGLQLLFYSVGIGQISSEVPQNLSASRPQDRQFILSSKKLLLSDSGFYLCAWGLMGNTEAFFGQGTRLTVV.

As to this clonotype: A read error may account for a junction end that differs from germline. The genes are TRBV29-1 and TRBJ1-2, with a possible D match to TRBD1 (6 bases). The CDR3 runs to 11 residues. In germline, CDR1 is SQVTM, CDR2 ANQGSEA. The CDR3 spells CAWQGPGGYTF. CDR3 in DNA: TGTGCCTGGCAGGGGCCGGGGGGCTACACCTTC.

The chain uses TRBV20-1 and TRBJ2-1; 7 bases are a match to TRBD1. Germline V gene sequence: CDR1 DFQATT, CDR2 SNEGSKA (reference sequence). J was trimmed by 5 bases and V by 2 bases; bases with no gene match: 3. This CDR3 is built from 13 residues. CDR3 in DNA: TGCAGTGCTAGACAACAGGGGAACAATGAGCAGTTCTTC. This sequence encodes CSARQQGNNEQFF.

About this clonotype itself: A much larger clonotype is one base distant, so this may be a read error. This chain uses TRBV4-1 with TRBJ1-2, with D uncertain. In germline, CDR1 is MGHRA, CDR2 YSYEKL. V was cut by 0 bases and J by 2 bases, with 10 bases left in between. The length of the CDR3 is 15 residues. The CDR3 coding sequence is TGCGCCAGCAGCCAAGAAGCTACCGACAACTATGGCTACACCTTC. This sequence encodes CASSQEATDNYGYTF.

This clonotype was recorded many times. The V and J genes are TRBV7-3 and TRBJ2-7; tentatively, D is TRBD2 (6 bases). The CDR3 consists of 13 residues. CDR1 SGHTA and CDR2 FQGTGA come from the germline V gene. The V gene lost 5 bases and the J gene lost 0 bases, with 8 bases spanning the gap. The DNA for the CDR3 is TGTGCCAGCAGCGGGGACTCCTCCTACGAGCAGTACTTC. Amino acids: CASSGDSSYEQYF. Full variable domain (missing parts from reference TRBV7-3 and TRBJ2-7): GAGVSQTPSNKVTEKGKYVELRCDPISGHTALYWYRQSLGQGPEFLIYFQGTGAADDSGLPNDRFFAVRPEGSVSTLKIQRTERGDSAVYLCASSGDSSYEQYFGPGTRLTVT.

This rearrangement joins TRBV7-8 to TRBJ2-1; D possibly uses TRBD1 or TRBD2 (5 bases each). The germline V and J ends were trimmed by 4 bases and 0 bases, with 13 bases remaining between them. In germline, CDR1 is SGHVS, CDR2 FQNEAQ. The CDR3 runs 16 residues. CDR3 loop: CASSSTTGTSYNEQFF. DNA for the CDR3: TGTGCCAGCAGCTCAACAACCGGGACCTCCTACAATGAGCAGTTCTTC.

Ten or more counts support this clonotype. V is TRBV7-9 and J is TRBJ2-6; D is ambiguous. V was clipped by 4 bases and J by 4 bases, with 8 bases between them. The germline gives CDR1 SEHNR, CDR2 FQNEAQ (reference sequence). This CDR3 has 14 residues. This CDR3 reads CASSSSGGANVLTF. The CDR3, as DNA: TGTGCCAGCAGCTCCTCCGGCGGGGCCAACGTCCTGACTTTC. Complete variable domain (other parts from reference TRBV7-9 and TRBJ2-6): DTGVSQNPRHKITKRGQNVTFRCDPISEHNRLYWYRQTLGQGPEFLTYFQNEAQLEKSRLLSDRFSAERPKGSFSTLEIQRTEQGDSAMYLCASSSSGGANVLTFGAGSRLTVL.